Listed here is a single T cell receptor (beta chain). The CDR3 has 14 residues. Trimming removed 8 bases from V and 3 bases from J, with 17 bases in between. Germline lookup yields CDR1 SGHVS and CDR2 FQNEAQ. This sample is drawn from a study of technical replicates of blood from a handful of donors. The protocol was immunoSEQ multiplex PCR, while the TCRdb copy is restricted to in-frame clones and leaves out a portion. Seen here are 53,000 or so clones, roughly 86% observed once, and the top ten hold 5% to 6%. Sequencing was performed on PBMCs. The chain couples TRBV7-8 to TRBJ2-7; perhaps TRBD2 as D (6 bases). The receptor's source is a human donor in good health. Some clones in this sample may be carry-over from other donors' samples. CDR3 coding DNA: TGTGCCAGCCTCGCCCCAGGGACTGTCTACGAGCAGTACTTC. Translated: CASLAPGTVYEQYF.